The T cell receptor beta chain described here comes from a study of blood T cells in healthy people across ages (dated by TCRdb to the mid-2010s). Background for the entire study: In model experiments, template switching captured roughly one uniquely barcoded TCR beta cDNA molecule for every two T cells. To track age-related changes in TCR beta repertoire diversity, the study relied on deep sequencing normalized with unique cDNA molecular identifiers. Donors of different ages were randomly distributed across sequencing lanes to avoid experimental bias. Donors were grouped into four age groups: young (average roughly 17 years), middle-aged (around 39), aged (around 60) and long-lived (just over 80). Two additional independent replicas of 1 million unique cDNA reads from the same blood draw were analyzed for two donors (one aged 18 to 30 and one aged 80 or older).

Library prep was done by 5' RACE. Sequencing instrument: Illumina HiSeq 2500. A second roughly 6 to 12 cycle PCR used a sample-barcoded 5' primer and a J-beta primer mix. A unique molecular identifier was introduced onto each TCR beta cDNA molecule by a template-switch 5' adaptor carrying 12 random nucleotides. At least 2.5 million CDR3-containing paired-end reads were obtained from each sample. All of the RNA was converted into first-strand cDNA using the Mint cDNA synthesis kit, with a TRBC-specific oligonucleotide serving as the primer. Following uracil-DNA glycosylase treatment, a first 18-cycle PCR with universal primers M1SS and BC2_uni_R was performed on all cDNA. Regarding the original processing steps: For normalization, 1 million high-quality reads were randomly selected from each sample, with every read carrying a distinct molecular identifier. Instead of being binned into consensus sequences, reads with shared molecular identifiers were discarded. MiTCR, with a Q25 quality threshold and the strictest error-elimination algorithm, was used for CDR3 identification, clonotype clustering and error correction. Lower-bound total TCR beta diversity was estimated with a nonparametric unseen species model using Euler transformation. TCRdb reprocessing: public reads trimmed at Q25 with fastp, clones called with MiXCR, in-frame beta chains kept. CDR3 protein duplicates are merged, each entry listing the most common genes and DNA. It is TCRdb's table, rather than the study itself, that gives the V and J calls and clone size. The table for this sample lists roughly 800,000 distinct CDR3 sequences; roughly 60% of them were counted only once. The ten most abundant clones make up roughly 22% of the sample.

Donors were around 37 systemically healthy Caucasian individuals from Russia aged roughly 6 to 90 years. About 9.6 milliliters of peripheral blood were collected from each donor into EDTA-treated Vacutainer tubes. Ficoll-Paque density-gradient centrifugation was used to isolate PBMCs, with at least 6 million per sample. Trizol reagent was used to extract total RNA from the PBMCs, yielding at least 5 micrograms per sample. For every donor, flow cytometry on a PBMC aliquot measured the percentage of naive CD45RAhigh/CD27high T cells. What the research found in general, with its limitations: A strong correlation was found between observed TCR beta diversity and the percentage of naive T cells measured by flow cytometry. Compared with the aged group, the long-lived group had more naive CD4+ T cells, fewer expanded clones and increased TCR diversity, a pattern suggesting age selection. Donor CMV infection status was unknown, potentially confounding age-related changes in expanded clonotypes. As age increased, observed TCR beta diversity per million T cells dropped in a roughly linear way, and a significant reduction was already evident by age 40. Because profiling used bulk unsorted PBMCs, naive and antigen-experienced compartments could not be compared conclusively. Estimates of total diversity from one million sequenced T cells were regarded as lower bounds and underestimates.

V drops 3 bases and J drops 5 bases, leaving 19 bases in between. The CDR3 contains 15 residues, cysteine and phenylalanine counted. Only the CDR3 part of the read is kept: 45 bases, read in frame from the first base. Sequences DFQATT (CDR1) and SNEGSKA (CDR2) are obtained from the germline V gene (reference sequence). A remark on this clonotype: Its cognate antigen has yet to be identified. Base-call qualities are not available, and no considerably larger clone is one nucleotide away.

The TCR originated in a young man in good health. Sequencing input: blood. Recombination joined TRBV20-1 with TRBJ1-2; TRBD1 is a weak D gene call, 6 bases matching. The CDR3 region has the sequence CSARGFPSTGYGYTF. The bases are TGCAGTGCTAGGGGATTCCCGTCAACAGGGTATGGCTACACCTTC.